Each of the 14 T cell receptor beta chains below was sequenced from the same sample in a study of graft-versus-host responses after intestinal transplantation. Sequencing was performed with immunoSEQ multiplex PCR; in TCRdb, only in-frame clones are kept and a portion is missing. The table shows about 10,000 clones, with around 91% occurring only once. The sample here was PBMCs, taken around 47 days after intestinal transplant. Receptor source: a human patient who received an intestinal transplant, so some T cells may come from the graft donor.

The rearrangement joins TRBV27 to TRBJ1-1, with 7 bases identical to TRBD1. The germline gives CDR1 MNHEY, CDR2 SMNVEV (reference sequence). Germline trimming cut 3 bases from V and 3 bases from J; bases unmatched to any gene: 4. CDR3 length: 14 residues. The CDR3 reads CASSFPGGDTEAFF. The CDR3 DNA follows: TGTGCCAGCAGTTTCCCAGGGGGAGACACTGAAGCTTTCTTT.

The gene calls are TRBV6-5 and TRBJ2-3, with TRBD1 matching over 9 bases. From germline, CDR1 is MNHEY and CDR2 SVGAGI. V shed 3 bases and J 5 bases; nucleotides not matched to a gene: 6. CDR3 length: 15 residues. CDR3 amino acids: CASSYNRGRKDTQYF. The CDR3 DNA follows: TGTGCCAGCAGTTATAACAGGGGGCGCAAAGATACGCAGTATTTT.

J is TRBJ1-5 and V is TRBV4-1, with unresolved D. V lost 0 bases, J lost 1 base, and 7 bases lay in between. Germline V gene lookup returns CDR1 MGHRA and CDR2 YSYEKL. This CDR3 has 15 residues. CDR3 bases: TGCGCCAGCAGCCAAGAGGGTTGGAGCAATCAGCCCCAGCATTTT. Residues: CASSQEGWSNQPQHF.

V gene TRBV9 combines with J gene TRBJ2-5; TRBD2 matches at 14 bases. With V trimmed by 3 bases and J by 5 bases, 6 bases remained unmatched. This CDR3 contains 16 residues. The germline CDR1 and CDR2 sequences are SGDLS and YYNGEE. The DNA of the CDR3 is TGTGCCAGCAGCGCCGGACTAGCGGGAGGTGGCGAGACCCAGTACTTC. Its translation: CASSAGLAGGGETQYF.

The V and J genes are TRBV9 and TRBJ2-5; D is unclear. This CDR3 is built from 15 residues. V gave up 0 bases and J gave up 4 bases, with 13 bases separating them. Germline CDR1 SGDLS, CDR2 YYNGEE. The CDR3 bases are TGTGCCAGCAGCGTAGGTTCCGCGGTTCGAGAGACCCAGTACTTC. Amino acids: CASSVGSAVRETQYF.

This chain joins TRBV28 and TRBJ1-2; the match to TRBD1 covers 7 bases. After removal of 4 bases from V and 3 bases from J, the junction contained 5 bases not matched to a gene. Germline assignment: CDR1 MDHEN and CDR2 SYDVKM. This CDR3 has 14 residues. CDR3 residues: CASSSPTGDYGYTF. As DNA, the CDR3 is TGTGCCAGCAGTTCCCCCACAGGGGACTATGGCTACACCTTC.

V usage is TRBV5-1 and J usage is TRBJ2-3; 10 bases match TRBD2. From germline, CDR1 is SGHRS and CDR2 YFSETQ. The CDR3 is 15 amino acids. The J segment lost 4 bases and the V segment lost 0 bases, leaving 2 bases of the junction unmatched. The CDR3 sequence is CASSLGAGGPDTQYF. The CDR3 DNA reads as TGCGCCAGCAGCTTGGGAGCGGGAGGGCCAGATACGCAGTATTTT.

V and J are TRBV4-1 and TRBJ1-2, with D maybe TRBD1 (6 bases). The V end was cut by 4 bases, the J end by 6 bases, with 18 bases between. The CDR3 spans 15 residues. Germline assignment: CDR1 MGHRA and CDR2 YSYEKL. In DNA, the CDR3 is TGCGCCAGCAGCCCGATGACAGAAGGGGGGCATGGCTACACCTTC. Residues: CASSPMTEGGHGYTF.

V gene TRBV10-3 combines with J gene TRBJ2-7; TRBD2 matches 11 bases. Germline CDR1 ENHRY, CDR2 SYGVKD. CDR3 length: 14 residues. The V gene end was trimmed by 8 bases and the J gene end by 3 bases; junction bases not matched to a gene: 6. The CDR3, as DNA: TGTGCCATCGCAGCTAGCGGGGGGAACTACGAGCAGTACTTC. Its translation is CAIAASGGNYEQYF.

The rearrangement links TRBV9 to TRBJ2-7, with D perhaps TRBD2 (5 bases). The CDR3 length is 13 residues. Germline V CDR1 and CDR2: SGDLS, YYNGEE. Trimming took off 3 bases at V and 0 bases at J, with 7 bases between the two ends. The DNA for the CDR3 is TGTGCCAGCAGCGGGGAGAGCTCCTACGAGCAGTACTTC. It encodes CASSGESSYEQYF. Looking up the rest from reference TRBV9 and TRBJ2-7 gives the full variable domain: DSGVTQTPKHLITATGQRVTLRCSPRSGDLSVYWYQQSLDQGLQFLIQYYNGEERAKGNILERFSAQQFPDLHSELNLSSLELGDSALYFCASSGESSYEQYFGPGTRLTVT.

This clone has a handful of counts. The chain uses TRBV6-6 and TRBJ1-4, with D perhaps matching TRBD1 (6 bases). CDR3 length: 15 amino acids. V dropped 1 base and J dropped 8 bases, with 14 bases sitting between them. The V gene's germline CDR1 is MNHNY and CDR2 SVGAGI (reference sequence). CDR3 sequence: CASSYWGQLGEKLFF. CDR3 coding DNA: TGTGCCAGCAGTTACTGGGGGCAACTCGGGGAAAAACTGTTTTTT.

J is TRBJ2-7 and V is TRBV18; D is undetermined. Per the germline V gene, CDR1 is KGHSH and CDR2 is LQKENI. The CDR3 consists of 16 residues. V was cut by 2 bases and J by 2 bases, with 16 bases left in between. CDR3 loop: CASSPIFGRRTYEQYF. The DNA of the CDR3 is TGTGCCAGCTCACCAATCTTCGGCAGACGAACCTACGAGCAGTACTTC.

The chain carries TRBV9 and TRBJ2-1; perhaps TRBD1 as D (6 bases). V was trimmed by 0 bases and J by 0 bases, leaving 16 bases between them. Per the germline V gene, CDR1 is SGDLS and CDR2 is YYNGEE. There are 18 residues in the CDR3. The CDR3 region has the DNA TGTGCCAGCAGCGTAGCACGGCGGACAGCTCGCTCCTACAATGAGCAGTTCTTC. Translation gives CASSVARRTARSYNEQFF.

This chain uses TRBV6-5 with TRBJ2-5; a possible D gene is TRBD1 (5 bases). The CDR3 has 13 amino acids. Per the germline V gene, CDR1 is MNHEY and CDR2 is SVGAGI. V gave up 6 bases and J gave up 5 bases, with 13 bases separating them. Here the CDR3 reads CASRQELWETQYF. CDR3 DNA sequence: TGTGCCAGCAGACAGGAGCTATGGGAGACCCAGTACTTC.